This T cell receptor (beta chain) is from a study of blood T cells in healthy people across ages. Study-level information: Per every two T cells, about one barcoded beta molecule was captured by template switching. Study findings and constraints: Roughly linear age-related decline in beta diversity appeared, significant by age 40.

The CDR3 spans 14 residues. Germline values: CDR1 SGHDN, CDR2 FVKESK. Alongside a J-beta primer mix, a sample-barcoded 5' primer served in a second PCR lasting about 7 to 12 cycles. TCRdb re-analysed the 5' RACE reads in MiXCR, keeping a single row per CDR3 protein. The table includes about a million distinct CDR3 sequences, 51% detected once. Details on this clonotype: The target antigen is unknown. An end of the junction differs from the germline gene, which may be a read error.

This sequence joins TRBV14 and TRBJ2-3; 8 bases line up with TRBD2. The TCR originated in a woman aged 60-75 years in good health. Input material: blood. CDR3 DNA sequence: TGTACCAGCAGTCTAGCGGGTACTGGAGATACGCAGTATTTT. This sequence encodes CTSSLAGTGDTQYF.